This TCR beta chain was captured in a study of T cell changes during pregnancy in multiple sclerosis. Profiling relied on immunoSEQ multiplex PCR, and the TCRdb table lists in-frame clones only, not all of them. Of around 51,000 clones listed, 90% to 95% are singletons. The germline gives CDR1 LNHDA, CDR2 SQIVND (reference sequence). The CDR3 is 16 amino acids. Trimming cost V 5 bases and J 3 bases; bases outside gene matches: 8. The TCR comes from a female donor with multiple sclerosis, enrolled in a pregnancy study. Sequencing was performed on CD4+ T cells from peripheral blood mononuclear cells, taken in the second trimester of pregnancy. The rearrangement uses TRBV19 and TRBJ2-3, with 10 bases identical to TRBD2. The CDR3 region is CASSSRAGGLTDTQYF. CDR3 nucleotides: TGTGCCAGTAGTTCCCGAGCGGGGGGGCTGACAGATACGCAGTATTTT.